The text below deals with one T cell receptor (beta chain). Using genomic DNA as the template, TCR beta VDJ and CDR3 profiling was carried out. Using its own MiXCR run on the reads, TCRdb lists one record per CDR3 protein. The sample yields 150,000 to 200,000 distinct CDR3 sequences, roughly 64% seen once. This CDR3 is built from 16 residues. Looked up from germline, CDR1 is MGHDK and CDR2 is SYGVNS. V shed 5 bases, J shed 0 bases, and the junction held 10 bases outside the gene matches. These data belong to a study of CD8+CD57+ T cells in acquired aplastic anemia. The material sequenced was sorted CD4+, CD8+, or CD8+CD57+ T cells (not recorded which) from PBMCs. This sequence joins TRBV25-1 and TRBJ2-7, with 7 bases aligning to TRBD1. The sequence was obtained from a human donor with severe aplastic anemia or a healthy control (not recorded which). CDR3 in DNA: TGTGCCAGCAGTATATTACAGGGGCCAAGCTCCTACGAGCAGTACTTC. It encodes CASSILQGPSSYEQYF.